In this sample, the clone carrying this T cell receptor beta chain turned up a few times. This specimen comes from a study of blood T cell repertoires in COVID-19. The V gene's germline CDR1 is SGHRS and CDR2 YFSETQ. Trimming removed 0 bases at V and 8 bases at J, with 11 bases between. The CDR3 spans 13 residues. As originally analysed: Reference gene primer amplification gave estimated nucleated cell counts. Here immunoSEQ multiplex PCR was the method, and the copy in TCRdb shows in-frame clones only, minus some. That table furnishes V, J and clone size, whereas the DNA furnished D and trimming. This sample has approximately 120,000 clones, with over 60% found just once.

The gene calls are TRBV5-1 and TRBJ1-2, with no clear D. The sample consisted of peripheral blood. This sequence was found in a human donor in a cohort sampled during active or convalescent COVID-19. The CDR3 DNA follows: TGCGCCAGCAGCTTGGGGGTGGGCCAAGGCTACACCTTC. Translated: CASSLGVGQGYTF.